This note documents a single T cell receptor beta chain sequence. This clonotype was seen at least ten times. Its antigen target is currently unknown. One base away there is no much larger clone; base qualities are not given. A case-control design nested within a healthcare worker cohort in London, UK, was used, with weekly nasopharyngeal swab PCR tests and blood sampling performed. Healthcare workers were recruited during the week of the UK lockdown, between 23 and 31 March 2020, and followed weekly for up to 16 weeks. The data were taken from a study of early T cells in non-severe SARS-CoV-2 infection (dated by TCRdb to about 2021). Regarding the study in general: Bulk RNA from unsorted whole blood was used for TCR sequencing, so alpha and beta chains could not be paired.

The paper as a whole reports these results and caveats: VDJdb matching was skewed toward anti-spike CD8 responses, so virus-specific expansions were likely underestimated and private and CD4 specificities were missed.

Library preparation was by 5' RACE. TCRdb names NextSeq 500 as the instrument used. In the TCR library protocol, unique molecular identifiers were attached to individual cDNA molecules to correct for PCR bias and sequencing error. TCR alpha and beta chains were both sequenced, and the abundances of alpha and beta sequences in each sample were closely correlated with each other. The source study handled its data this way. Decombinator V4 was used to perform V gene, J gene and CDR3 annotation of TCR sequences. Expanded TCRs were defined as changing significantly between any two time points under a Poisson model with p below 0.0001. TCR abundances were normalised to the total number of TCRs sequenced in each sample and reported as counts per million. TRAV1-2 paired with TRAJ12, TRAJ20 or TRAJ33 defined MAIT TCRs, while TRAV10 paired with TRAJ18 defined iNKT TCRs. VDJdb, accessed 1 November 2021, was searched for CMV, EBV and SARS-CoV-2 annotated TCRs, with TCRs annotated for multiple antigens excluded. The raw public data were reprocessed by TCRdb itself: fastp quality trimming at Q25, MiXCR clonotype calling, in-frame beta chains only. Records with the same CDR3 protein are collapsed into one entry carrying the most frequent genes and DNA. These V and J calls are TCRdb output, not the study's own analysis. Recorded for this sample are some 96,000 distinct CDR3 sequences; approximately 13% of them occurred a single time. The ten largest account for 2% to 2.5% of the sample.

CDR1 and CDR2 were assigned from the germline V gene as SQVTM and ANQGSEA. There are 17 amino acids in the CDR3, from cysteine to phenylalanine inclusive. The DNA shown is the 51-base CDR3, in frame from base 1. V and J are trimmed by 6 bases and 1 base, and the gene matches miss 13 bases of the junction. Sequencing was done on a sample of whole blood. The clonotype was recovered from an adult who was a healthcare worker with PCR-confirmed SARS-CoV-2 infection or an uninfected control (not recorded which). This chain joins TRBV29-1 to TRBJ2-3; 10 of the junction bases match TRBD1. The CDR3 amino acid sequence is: CSVESRQGAFRTDTQYF. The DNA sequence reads TGCAGCGTCGAATCCCGACAGGGGGCTTTTCGCACAGATACGCAGTATTTT.